Reported below is one T cell receptor beta chain. The data were obtained in a study of T cells after yellow fever vaccination. Whole-study context: SMART-Seq v4 Ultra Low Input prepared libraries from low-cell fractions.

TCRdb reanalysed the 5' RACE reads using MiXCR and keeps one entry per CDR3 protein. The sample shows 95,000 to 100,000 distinct CDR3 sequences, roughly 6% of them seen only once. V was trimmed by 0 bases and J by 2 bases, leaving 11 bases between them. CDR3 length: 16 amino acids. Germline V gene sequence: CDR1 SGHDT, CDR2 YYEEEE. The chain uses TRBV5-6 and TRBJ2-2; weak D call: TRBD1 (6 bases). The sample consisted of CD8+ T cells sorted from PBMCs, taken 10 days after the yellow fever booster vaccination. The clonotype comes from a man aged 18 to 30 who received the YFV17D yellow fever vaccine. The CDR3 protein is CASSLETGFNTGELFF. DNA of the CDR3: TGTGCCAGCAGCTTGGAGACAGGATTTAACACCGGGGAGCTGTTTTTT.